These 22 T cell receptor beta chains share one sample of origin, sequenced in a study of cytomegalovirus exposure and HLA in healthy donors. PCR involved 60 Vbeta and 13 Jbeta primers. The repertoire was sequenced with immunoSEQ multiplex PCR; TCRdb's copy has only in-frame clones and lacks some. Among about 190,000 clones listed, approximately 78% were seen once. Specimen: PBMCs. These receptors were collected from a young woman in good health and CMV-seronegative.

The chain combines TRBV9 with TRBJ2-5; 10 bases map to TRBD2. Trimming took 3 bases from V and 4 from J; bases not matched to a gene: 6. From germline, CDR1 is SGDLS and CDR2 YYNGEE. The CDR3 is made up of 15 amino acids. The CDR3 coding sequence is TGTGCCAGCAGCGCGAATTTAGCGGGAGGAGAGACCCAGTACTTC. Protein: CASSANLAGGETQYF.

This sequence joins TRBV19 and TRBJ2-7; the match to TRBD2 covers 11 bases. J was trimmed by 2 bases and V by 2 bases; bases with no gene match: 5. The germline CDR1 and CDR2 sequences are LNHDA and SQIVND (reference sequence). The CDR3 sequence is 16 residues long. Here the CDR3 DNA reads TGTGCCAGTAGTATAACCGGGACTAGCGGCACCTACGAGCAGTACTTC. Its translation: CASSITGTSGTYEQYF.

The chain couples TRBV27 to TRBJ2-7; TRBD1 is a possible D gene (6 bases). This CDR3 has 14 amino acids. From germline, CDR1 is MNHEY and CDR2 SMNVEV (reference sequence). Trimming took off 8 bases at V and 0 bases at J, with 14 bases between the two ends. The DNA for the CDR3 is TGTGCCAGCTCTAGGCAGGGGAGCTCCTACGAGCAGTACTTC. Translation gives CASSRQGSSYEQYF.

The rearrangement uses TRBV6-5 and TRBJ2-5, with D possibly matching TRBD2 (5 bases). CDR1 and CDR2 from the germline V gene are MNHEY and SVGAGI. The CDR3 loop spans 14 amino acids. V was trimmed by 0 bases and J by 3 bases, leaving 8 bases between them. CDR3: CASSYSIGKETQYF. As DNA, the CDR3 is TGTGCCAGCAGTTACTCGATCGGGAAAGAGACCCAGTACTTC.

The chain joins TRBV19 to TRBJ2-7; 7 bases are a match to TRBD1. The CDR3 extends over 15 amino acids. CDR1 LNHDA and CDR2 SQIVND come from the germline V gene (reference sequence). The V segment lost 5 bases and the J segment 5 bases; nucleotides outside the gene matches: 12. CDR3 DNA sequence: TGTGCCAGTAGTCAACAGGGGCTAGCACGCAACGAGCAGTACTTC. It translates to CASSQQGLARNEQYF.

The genes are TRBV2 and TRBJ2-7; D remains ambiguous. The CDR3 extends over 12 amino acids. Trimming took 8 bases from V and 5 from J, leaving 13 bases between them. Germline CDR1 reads SNHLY; CDR2 reads FYNNEI. This CDR3 reads CASGPPGNEQYF. In DNA form, the CDR3 reads TGTGCCAGCGGGCCCCCCGGAAACGAGCAGTACTTC. The whole variable domain, remainder taken from reference TRBV2 and TRBJ2-7, is EPEVTQTPSHQVTQMGQEVILRCVPISNHLYFYWYRQILGQKVEFLVSFYNNEISEKSEIFDDQFSVERPDGSNFTLKIRSTKLEDSAMYFCASGPPGNEQYFGPGTRLTVT.

The chain has TRBV18 and TRBJ1-5; D unresolved. This CDR3 spans 17 amino acids. CDR1 and CDR2 from the germline V gene are KGHSH and LQKENI. Trimming left V 2 bases short and J 3 bases short, with 17 bases between. In nucleotides, the CDR3 is TGTGCCAGCTCACCAAGAGCGGTTGGAGGAAACAATCAGCCCCAGCATTTT. Translating it yields CASSPRAVGGNNQPQHF.

The V and J genes are TRBV7-3 and TRBJ1-1, with a possible D match to TRBD1 (6 bases). The V gene lost 1 base and the J gene lost 1 base, with 10 bases spanning the gap. The CDR3 contains 15 residues. Germline CDR1 SGHTA, CDR2 FQGTGA. CDR3 in amino acids: CASSLMGAENTEAFF. CDR3 nucleotide sequence: TGTGCCAGCAGCTTAATGGGGGCTGAGAACACTGAAGCTTTCTTT. Full variable domain (remainder filled in from reference TRBV7-3 and TRBJ1-1): GAGVSQTPSNKVTEKGKYVELRCDPISGHTALYWYRQSLGQGPEFLIYFQGTGAADDSGLPNDRFFAVRPEGSVSTLKIQRTERGDSAVYLCASSLMGAENTEAFFGQGTRLTVV.

V and J are TRBV27 and TRBJ2-5, with D possibly matching TRBD2 (5 bases). The CDR3 length is 13 residues. V was shortened by 3 bases and J by 2 bases, with 7 bases between the two germline ends. In germline, CDR1 is MNHEY, CDR2 SMNVEV (reference sequence). In DNA form, the CDR3 reads TGTGCCAGCAGTTTGAGCGGACAAGAGACCCAGTACTTC. It specifies CASSLSGQETQYF.

V and J are TRBV7-2 and TRBJ1-6; D possibly corresponds to TRBD1 (5 bases). The CDR3 is made up of 16 amino acids. V lost 5 bases and J 9 bases, leaving 20 bases between the germline ends. Per germline, CDR1 SGHTA and CDR2 FQGNSA. This CDR3 reads CASSPSPLGQGSPLHF. Here the CDR3 DNA reads TGTGCCAGCAGCCCATCCCCGTTGGGGCAGGGTTCACCCCTCCACTTT.

This sequence joins TRBV13 and TRBJ2-1, with D perhaps TRBD1 (5 bases). Germline CDR1 and CDR2: PRHDT and FYEKMQ (reference sequence). This CDR3 spans 15 amino acids. V was clipped by 3 bases and J by 1 base, with 10 bases between them. The CDR3 protein is CASSFFRASYNEQFF. Here the CDR3 DNA reads TGTGCCAGCAGCTTTTTCAGGGCATCCTACAATGAGCAGTTCTTC.

This clone was detected only once. The genes are TRBV18 and TRBJ1-4; 8 nucleotides line up with TRBD1. The CDR3 covers 13 residues. Trimming at V came to 1 base and at J to 10 bases, leaving 2 bases not matched to a gene. Germline CDR1 reads KGHSH; CDR2 reads LQKENI. The CDR3 bases are TGTGCCAGCTCACCACTACAGGGGGGAAAACTGTTTTTT. Amino acids: CASSPLQGGKLFF.

CDR3 sequence reads: CASSLVSGLADTQYF. As DNA, the CDR3 is TGTGCCAGCAGCTTAGTTAGCGGCCTCGCAGATACGCAGTATTTT. V is TRBV7-6 and J is TRBJ2-3; D is possibly TRBD2 (6 bases). With 1 base removed from V and 4 bases from J, the gap between germline ends came to 12 bases. The CDR3 spans 15 residues. CDR1 and CDR2 from the germline V gene are SGHVS and FNYEAQ. Filled out from reference TRBV7-6 and TRBJ2-3, the complete variable domain reads GAGVSQSPRYKVTKRGQDVALRCDPISGHVSLYWYRQALGQGPEFLTYFNYEAQQDKSGLPNDRFSAERPEGSISTLTIQRTEQRDSAMYRCASSLVSGLADTQYFGPGTRLTVL.

This clone came up a few times. This sequence joins TRBV27 and TRBJ1-1; unclear D gene. This CDR3 region has 11 residues. V was trimmed by 8 bases and J by 4 bases, leaving 8 bases between them. Germline CDR1 and CDR2: MNHEY and SMNVEV (reference sequence). The CDR3 region has the DNA TGTGCCAGCGTTAGCGCCACTGAAGCTTTCTTT. This encodes CASVSATEAFF.

This chain connects TRBV4-1 to TRBJ2-1, with D unclear. Germline-derived CDR1 and CDR2 are MGHRA and YSYEKL. The CDR3 consists of 12 residues. Trimming shortened V by 8 bases and J by 4 bases, and 9 bases separated the two germline ends. The CDR3 DNA sequence: TGCGCCAGCGGAGACTCGTACAATGAGCAGTTCTTC. Its protein product is CASGDSYNEQFF.

The chain joins TRBV19 to TRBJ1-5; 9 nucleotides match TRBD1. The CDR3 consists of 14 residues. The V gene's germline CDR1 is LNHDA and CDR2 SQIVND (reference sequence). CDR3 loop: CAVQGAYSNQPQHF. DNA for the CDR3: TGTGCGGTACAGGGGGCTTATAGCAATCAGCCCCAGCATTTT.

V and J are TRBV27 and TRBJ2-1, with a possible D match to TRBD2 (5 bases). The CDR3 is made up of 12 amino acids. The germline V and J ends were trimmed by 3 bases and 8 bases, with 8 bases remaining between them. Germline V gene lookup returns CDR1 MNHEY and CDR2 SMNVEV (reference sequence). The CDR3 nucleotides are TGTGCCAGCAGTTTCGGAGGTGATGAGCAGTTCTTC. The encoded protein is CASSFGGDEQFF.

This chain links TRBV27 with TRBJ1-1; no clear D. The V gene's germline CDR1 is MNHEY and CDR2 SMNVEV (reference sequence). The CDR3 has 14 residues. V shed 2 bases and J shed 3 bases, with 10 bases lying between them. The CDR3 DNA sequence: TGTGCCAGCAGTTTAATGTGGCAGGACACTGAAGCTTTCTTT. It encodes CASSLMWQDTEAFF.

The chain carries TRBV7-3 and TRBJ2-1, with 10 bases matching TRBD2. J gave up 2 bases and V 1 base, and 2 bases lay outside the gene matches. The CDR3 length is 16 residues. Germline lookup yields CDR1 SGHTA and CDR2 FQGTGA. In DNA form, the CDR3 reads TGTGCCAGCAGCTTAAACGGACTAGCGGCCTACAATGAGCAGTTCTTC. Its translation is CASSLNGLAAYNEQFF.

This chain connects TRBV6-5 to TRBJ1-1; weak D call: TRBD1 (5 bases). Germline CDR1 MNHEY, CDR2 SVGAGI. The V end was cut by 6 bases, the J end by 4 bases, with 12 bases between. The CDR3 is 13 residues long. The CDR3 nucleotides read TGTGCCAGCAGCCATTACGGGGGCACTGAAGCTTTCTTT. Amino acids: CASSHYGGTEAFF.

This chain uses TRBV18 with TRBJ1-6, with 7 bases aligning to TRBD1. CDR1 and CDR2 from the germline V gene are KGHSH and LQKENI. CDR3 length: 15 amino acids. V lost 3 bases and J lost 9; bases outside the gene matches: 8. As DNA, the CDR3 is TGTGCCAGCTCACCTCAGGGGGTTGATGTTTCACCCCTCCACTTT. Its protein is CASSPQGVDVSPLHF.

This chain joins TRBV28 and TRBJ2-5, with 8 bases aligning to TRBD2. The V segment lost 6 bases and the J segment 3 bases; nucleotides outside the gene matches: 12. Germline CDR1 MDHEN, CDR2 SYDVKM. This CDR3 has 16 amino acids. The CDR3: CASRGRIRAGEETQYF. The CDR3 nucleotides read TGTGCCAGCAGGGGTAGGATAAGAGCGGGAGAAGAGACCCAGTACTTC.